This T cell receptor (beta chain) was found in a study of T-cell memory formation after mild COVID-19. The wider study: Largely, the TCR clusters proved donor specific. Overall study findings and caveats: Contracting clones localized mainly to CM and EM when CD4+ and mainly to EMRA when CD8+. Cross-reactive memory apparently joined, as some responding clones appeared in pre-infection memory.

Per the germline V gene, CDR1 is MGHRA and CDR2 is YSYEKL. V was pared by 0 bases and J by 8 bases, with 8 bases between. The CDR3 runs to 13 residues. TCRdb re-derived calls from the 5' RACE reads in MiXCR, one entry per CDR3 protein. The table shows roughly 190,000 distinct CDR3 sequences, with about 18% occurring only once. As concerns this clonotype: As yet, its antigen is unknown.

Material: PBMCs or a T cell subset sorted from them (not recorded which). The chain recombines TRBV4-1 with TRBJ1-3; unclear D gene. The receptor was derived from an adult woman who had mild COVID-19 (a few samples of this study predate the infection). Cell type and time point are not known. CDR3 sequence: CASSQDGVYTIYF. As DNA, the CDR3 is TGCGCCAGCAGCCAAGATGGGGTCTACACCATATATTTT.